The clone carrying this T cell receptor (beta chain) was found many times. This entry comes from a study of T cells in Graves' hyperthyroidism and ophthalmopathy. V was shortened by 3 bases and J by 6 bases, with 15 bases between the two germline ends. Germline CDR1 reads SGHAT; CDR2 reads FQNNGV. The CDR3 length is 14 residues. The CDR3 regions of TCR beta were amplified from RNA transcripts. Using the HTBI primer set, a first-round RT-PCR was run on the TCR CDR3. TCRdb passed the multiplex PCR reads through MiXCR, listing each CDR3 protein once. The table records about 250,000 distinct CDR3 sequences, around 22% of them present only once. Patients were excluded because of uncontrolled infection, other autoimmune disease, pregnancy or lactation. Based on clinical symptoms, serum thyroxine and TRAb, thyroid ultrasound and orbital computed tomography, diagnoses were reached. It was approximately 9.7 ml of fresh peripheral blood that supplied the PBMCs.

The clonotype was recovered from a man aged 30-40 years with Graves' ophthalmopathy. The rearrangement uses TRBV11-2 and TRBJ2-7; D assignment may be TRBD1 or TRBD2 (5 bases each). The sequencing input was blood. CDR3 sequence (DNA): TGTGCCAGCAGCTTTTTAGAGGGAACAGGCGAGCAGTACTTC. Translating gives CASSFLEGTGEQYF.